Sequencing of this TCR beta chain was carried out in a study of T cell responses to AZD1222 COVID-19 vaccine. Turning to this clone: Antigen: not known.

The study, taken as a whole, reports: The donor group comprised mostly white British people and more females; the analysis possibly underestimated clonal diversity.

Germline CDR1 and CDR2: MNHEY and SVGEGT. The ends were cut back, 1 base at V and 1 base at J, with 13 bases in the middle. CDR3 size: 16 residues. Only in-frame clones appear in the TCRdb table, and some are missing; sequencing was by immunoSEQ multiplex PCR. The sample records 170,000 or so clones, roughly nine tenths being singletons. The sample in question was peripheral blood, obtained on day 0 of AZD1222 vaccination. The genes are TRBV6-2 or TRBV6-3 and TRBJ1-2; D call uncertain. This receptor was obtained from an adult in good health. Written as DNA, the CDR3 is TGTGCCAGCAGTTACTTTGGTTGGGGAGATAACTATGGCTACACCTTC. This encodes CASSYFGWGDNYGYTF.